The 8 T cell receptor beta chains listed next were all sequenced from one sample in a study of identical twins. TCRdb reprocessed the 5' RACE reads via MiXCR and lists one record per CDR3 protein. The sample lists some 250,000 distinct CDR3 sequences; 10% to 15% were seen once. These data were likewise used in another study, on yellow fever vaccine responses in identical twins.

Sequencing used memory (CD45RO+) T cells sorted from blood. The receptors originated from a woman aged 18-35 years in good health.

This clonotype occurred many times. The chain links TRBV5-1 to TRBJ2-3; 8 positions agree with TRBD2. Germline V lookup: CDR1 SGHRS, CDR2 YFSETQ. This CDR3 has 18 residues. After removal of 0 bases from V and 0 bases from J, the junction contained 9 bases not matched to a gene. The CDR3 is CASSLAAGGLPSTDTQYF. The CDR3 DNA is TGCGCCAGCAGCTTGGCGGCGGGGGGCCTCCCTAGCACAGATACGCAGTATTTT.

This clonotype has just a few counts. The J gene is TRBJ2-1, the V gene TRBV6-1; 11 nucleotides agree with TRBD2. This CDR3 contains 15 residues. The germline gives CDR1 MNHNS, CDR2 SASEGT. Losses at the gene ends were 6 bases for V and 4 bases for J; bases not matched to a gene: 5. The DNA for the CDR3 is TGTGCCAGCAGAACCGGGACTAGCGGATACAATGAGCAGTTCTTC. It codes for CASRTGTSGYNEQFF.

J is TRBJ2-1 and V is TRBV24-1, with TRBD2 matching over 7 bases. Germline CDR1 and CDR2: KGHDR and SFDVKD. There are 15 residues in the CDR3. With V trimmed by 3 bases and J by 8 bases, 9 bases remained unmatched. The CDR3 DNA sequence: TGTGCCACCAGTGATACATCAGCGGGGATGTATGAGCAGTTCTTC. Translating gives CATSDTSAGMYEQFF.

This clonotype has at least ten counts. V usage is TRBV27 and J usage is TRBJ2-7; D remains ambiguous. The germline gives CDR1 MNHEY, CDR2 SMNVEV (reference sequence). This CDR3 contains 15 residues. Trimming took off 0 bases at V and 0 bases at J, with 9 bases between the two ends. The CDR3 region is CASSLSAESSYEQYF. Here the CDR3 DNA reads TGTGCCAGCAGTTTATCGGCAGAAAGCTCCTACGAGCAGTACTTC.

This clonotype has at least ten counts. The V and J genes are TRBV7-9 and TRBJ2-7; D is unresolved. The germline gives CDR1 SEHNR, CDR2 FQNEAQ (reference sequence). The CDR3 spans 13 residues. V was shortened by 1 base and J by 4 bases, with 8 bases between the two germline ends. CDR3 in DNA: TGTGCCAGCAGCTTAGTGGTGGGGTACGAGCAGTACTTC. Protein product: CASSLVVGYEQYF.

The sample holds a few counts of this clonotype. This chain connects TRBV6-2 or TRBV6-3 to TRBJ2-1, with 14 bases lining up with TRBD2. Germline CDR1 reads MNHEY; CDR2 reads SVGEGT. After removal of 2 bases from V and 3 bases from J, the junction contained 6 bases not matched to a gene. The length of the CDR3 is 18 residues. CDR3 region: CASSYLGLAGVIYNEQFF. CDR3 in DNA: TGTGCCAGCAGTTACCTGGGACTAGCGGGAGTCATCTACAATGAGCAGTTCTTC.

There are a few counts of this clonotype. The chain carries TRBV7-9 and TRBJ2-5, with 10 bases identical to TRBD1. V trimming: 8 bases; J trimming: 6 bases; junction bases outside the gene matches: 6. Germline CDR1 reads SEHNR; CDR2 reads FQNEAQ (reference sequence). This CDR3 region has 13 residues. CDR3 in amino acids: CASDPDRGKTQYF. The DNA for the CDR3 is TGTGCCAGCGACCCGGACAGGGGGAAGACCCAGTACTTC. The full variable domain, in which reference TRBV7-9 and TRBJ2-5 provide the parts outside the CDR3, is DTGVSQNPRHKITKRGQNVTFRCDPISEHNRLYWYRQTLGQGPEFLTYFQNEAQLEKSRLLSDRFSAERPKGSFSTLEIQRTEQGDSAMYLCASDPDRGKTQYFGPGTRLLVL.

This clonotype was picked up many times. The CDR3 protein is CASSQVQRETSYEQYF. CDR3 nucleotides: TGTGCCAGCAGCCAAGTTCAGCGGGAGACCTCCTACGAGCAGTACTTC. The chain uses TRBV4-2 and TRBJ2-7, with 8 bases that match TRBD2. V shed 1 base and J 0 bases; nucleotides not matched to a gene: 5. The CDR3 is 16 residues long. Germline-derived CDR1 and CDR2 are LGHNA and YNFKEQ.